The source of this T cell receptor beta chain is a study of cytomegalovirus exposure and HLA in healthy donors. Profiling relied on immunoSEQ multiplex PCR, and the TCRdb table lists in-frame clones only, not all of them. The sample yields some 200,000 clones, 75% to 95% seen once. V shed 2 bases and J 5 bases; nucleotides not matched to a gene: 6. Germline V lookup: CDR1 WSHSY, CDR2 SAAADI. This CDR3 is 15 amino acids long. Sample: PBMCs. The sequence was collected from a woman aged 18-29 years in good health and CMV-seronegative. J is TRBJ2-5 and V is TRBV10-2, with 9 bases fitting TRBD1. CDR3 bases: TGCGCCAGCAGTGAGGCGGACAGGGGTCGGGAGACCCAGTACTTC. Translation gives CASSEADRGRETQYF.